This T cell receptor beta chain was sequenced for a study of T cell responses to AZD1222 COVID-19 vaccine. Overall study results and limits: The CD4 TCRs associated with vaccination extended across spike and predominated at 160-218 and 743-854.

In regard to this clone: Its antigen is unknown.

Germline CDR1 reads SGHDT; CDR2 reads YYEEEE. V was pared by 2 bases and J by 0 bases, with 9 bases between. The CDR3 runs to 15 residues. Clones were read by immunoSEQ multiplex PCR, and TCRdb kept only the in-frame ones, dropping some. The sample shows 140,000 to 150,000 clones, 75% to 90% of them seen only once. The source was peripheral blood, collected on day 0 of AZD1222 vaccination. This receptor was identified in an adult in good health. The rearrangement uses TRBV5-6 and TRBJ1-3; D is uncertain. CDR3 nucleotides: TGTGCCAGCAGCTTTCTGGACCCCTCTGGAAACACCATATATTTT. The encoded protein is CASSFLDPSGNTIYF.